This T cell receptor (beta chain) is drawn from a study of beta chain features in type 1 diabetes. Study-level findings and limits: The naive, central memory and Treg TCRB repertoires looked more alike in patients than they did in healthy donors.

Per germline, CDR1 MDHEN and CDR2 SYDVKM. The trim removed 5 bases at V and 7 bases at J, leaving 12 bases unmatched. The CDR3 contains 16 residues. TCRB transcripts that were expressed got sequenced, as all of the isolated RNA had been reverse transcribed. TCRdb's table, derived via immunoSEQ multiplex PCR, lists solely in-frame clones and lacks some. The data contain 810,000 or so clones, roughly 15% of them singletons. As to this clone: Its antigen is currently unknown.

The sequenced material came from naive CD4+ T cells from blood. The clonotype comes from a woman under 30 in good health. The chain uses TRBV28 and TRBJ2-1; 9 bases line up with TRBD1. The chain's CDR3 is CASSTPGQGGFNEQFF. DNA of the CDR3: TGTGCCAGCAGTACGCCGGGACAGGGTGGGTTTAATGAGCAGTTCTTC.